Reported below is one T cell receptor (beta chain). The target antigen is unknown. Data came from immunoSEQ multiplex PCR; TCRdb stores just in-frame clones and leaves some out. This repertoire shows some 140,000 clones, around nine tenths found once; its top ten account for more than 20%. This sample was taken from a study of cytomegalovirus exposure and HLA in healthy donors. General study findings and limits: In vitro checks showed that a few CMV-associated chains really do target CMV antigens. The TCR clusters that emerged in the first cohort tended, a later analysis found, to co-occur in the 95 to 150 validation repertoires. The study labeled 150 or so TCR beta chains cytomegalovirus-associated.

Per the germline V gene, CDR1 is MNHNY and CDR2 is SVGAGI (reference sequence). This CDR3 contains 15 residues. Trimming shortened V by 0 bases and J by 5 bases, and 11 bases separated the two germline ends. Sequenced material: PBMCs. The TCR sequence derives from a man aged 18 to 30 in good health and CMV-seropositive. The chain couples TRBV6-6 to TRBJ1-5, with D maybe TRBD1 (5 bases). CDR3 coding DNA: TGTGCCAGCAGTTACTCGACTCCGACAGATCAGCCCCAGCATTTT. It codes for CASSYSTPTDQPQHF.